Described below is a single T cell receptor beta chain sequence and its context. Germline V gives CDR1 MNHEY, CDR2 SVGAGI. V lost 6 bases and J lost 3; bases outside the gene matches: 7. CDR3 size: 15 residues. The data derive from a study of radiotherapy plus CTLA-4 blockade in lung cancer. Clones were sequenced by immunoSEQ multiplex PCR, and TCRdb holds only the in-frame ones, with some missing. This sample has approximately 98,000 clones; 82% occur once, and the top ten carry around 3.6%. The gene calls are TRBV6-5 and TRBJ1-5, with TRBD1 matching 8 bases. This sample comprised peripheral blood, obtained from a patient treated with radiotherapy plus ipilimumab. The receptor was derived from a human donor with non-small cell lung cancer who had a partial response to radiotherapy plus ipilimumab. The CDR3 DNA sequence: TGTGCCAGCAGACCTCGCAGGGGGCTCAATCAGCCCCAGCATTTT. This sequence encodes CASRPRRGLNQPQHF.